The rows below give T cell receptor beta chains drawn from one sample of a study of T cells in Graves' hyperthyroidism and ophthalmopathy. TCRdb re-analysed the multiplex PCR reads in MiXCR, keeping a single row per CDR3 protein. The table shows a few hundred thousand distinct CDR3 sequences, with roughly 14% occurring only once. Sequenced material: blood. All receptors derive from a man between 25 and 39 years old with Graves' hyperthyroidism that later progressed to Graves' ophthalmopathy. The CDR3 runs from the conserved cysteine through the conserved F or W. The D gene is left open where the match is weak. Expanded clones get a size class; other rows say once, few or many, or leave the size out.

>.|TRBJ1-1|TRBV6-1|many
CASSALRGNTEAFF
TGTGCCAGCAGCGCTTTGAGGGGGAACACTGAAGCTTTCTTT
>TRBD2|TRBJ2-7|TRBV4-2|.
CASSRTGTSGGEQYF
TGTGCCAGCAGCCGTACCGGGACTAGCGGGGGGGAGCAGTACTTC
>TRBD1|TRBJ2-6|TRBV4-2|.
CASSPQGTGANVLTF
TGTGCCAGCAGCCCACAGGGGACTGGGGCCAACGTCCTGACTTTC
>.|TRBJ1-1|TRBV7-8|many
CASSLVQGATEAFF
TGTGCCAGCAGCTTAGTTCAGGGCGCCACTGAAGCTTTCTTT
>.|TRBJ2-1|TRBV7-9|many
CASSSTEGGYNEQFF
TGTGCCAGCAGTTCGACGGAGGGGGGCTACAATGAGCAGTTCTTC
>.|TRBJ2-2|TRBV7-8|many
CASSLARLSANTGELFF
TGTGCCAGCAGCTTAGCGCGGTTATCCGCGAACACCGGGGAGCTGTTTTTT
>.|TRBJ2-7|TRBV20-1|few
CSARVGQGISYEQYF
TGCAGTGCTAGAGTAGGGCAGGGAATATCCTACGAGCAGTACTTC
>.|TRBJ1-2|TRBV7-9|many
CASSPEGARAPTGYGYTF
TGTGCCAGCAGCCCCGAGGGCGCAAGGGCCCCCACCGGCTATGGCTACACCTTC
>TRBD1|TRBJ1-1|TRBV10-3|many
CAIKAPGQGHGTEAFF
TGTGCCATCAAGGCACCGGGACAGGGGCATGGCACTGAAGCTTTCTTT
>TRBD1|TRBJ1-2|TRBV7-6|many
CASSLTGAGYGYTF
TGTGCCAGCAGCTTAACAGGGGCTGGCTATGGCTACACCTTC
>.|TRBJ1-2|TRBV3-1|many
CASSRSDGYTF
TGTGCCAGCAGCCGTTCCGATGGCTACACCTTC
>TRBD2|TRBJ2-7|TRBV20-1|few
CSARDIWTSDEQYF
TGCAGTGCTAGAGATATATGGACTAGCGACGAGCAGTACTTC
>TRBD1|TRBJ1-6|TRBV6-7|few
CASRKDRGDSPLHF
TGTGCCAGCAGAAAAGACAGGGGTGATTCACCCCTCCACTTT
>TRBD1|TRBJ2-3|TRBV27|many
CASKQGFGSTDTQYF
TGTGCCAGCAAACAGGGGTTCGGTAGCACAGATACGCAGTATTTT
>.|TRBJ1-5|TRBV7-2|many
CASSPPGPGSNQPQHF
TGTGCCAGCAGCCCCCCGGGGCCGGGGAGCAATCAGCCCCAGCATTTT
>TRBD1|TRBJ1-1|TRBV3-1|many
CASSNDRARDTEAFF
TGTGCCAGCAGCAACGACAGGGCCCGGGACACTGAAGCTTTCTTT
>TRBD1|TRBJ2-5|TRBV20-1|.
CSARRGLRETQYF
TGCAGTGCTAGAAGGGGGCTGAGGGAGACCCAGTACTTC
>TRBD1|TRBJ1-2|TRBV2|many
CASKGAYDGYTF
TGTGCCAGCAAGGGGGCATACGATGGCTACACCTTC
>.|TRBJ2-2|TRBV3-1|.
CASSPQGQNTGELFF
TGTGCCAGCAGCCCTCAGGGACAGAACACCGGGGAGCTGTTTTTT
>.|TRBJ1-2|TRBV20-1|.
CSADPGPVGYTF
TGCAGTGCTGACCCGGGCCCAGTGGGCTACACCTTC
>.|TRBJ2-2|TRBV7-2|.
CASSLRYTGELFF
TGTGCCAGCAGCTTAAGGTACACCGGGGAGCTGTTTTTT
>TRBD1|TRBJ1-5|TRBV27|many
CASSIGTGGSNQPQHF
TGTGCCAGCAGTATAGGGACAGGGGGAAGCAATCAGCCCCAGCATTTT